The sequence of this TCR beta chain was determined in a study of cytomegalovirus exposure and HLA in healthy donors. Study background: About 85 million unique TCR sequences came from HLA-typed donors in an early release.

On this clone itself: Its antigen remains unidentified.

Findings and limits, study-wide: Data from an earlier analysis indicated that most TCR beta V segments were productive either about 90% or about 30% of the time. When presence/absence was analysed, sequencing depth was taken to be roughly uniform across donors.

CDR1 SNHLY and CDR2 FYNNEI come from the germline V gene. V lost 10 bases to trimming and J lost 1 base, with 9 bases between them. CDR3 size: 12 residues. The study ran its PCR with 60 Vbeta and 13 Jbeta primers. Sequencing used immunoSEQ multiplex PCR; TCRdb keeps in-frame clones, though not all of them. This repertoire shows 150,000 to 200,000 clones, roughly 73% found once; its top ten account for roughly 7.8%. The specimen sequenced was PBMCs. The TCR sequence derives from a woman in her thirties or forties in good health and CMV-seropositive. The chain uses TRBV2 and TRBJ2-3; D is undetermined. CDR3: CAKNSRTDTQYF. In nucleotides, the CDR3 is TGTGCCAAGAACTCGCGCACAGATACGCAGTATTTT. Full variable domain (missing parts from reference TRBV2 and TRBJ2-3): EPEVTQTPSHQVTQMGQEVILRCVPISNHLYFYWYRQILGQKVEFLVSFYNNEISEKSEIFDDQFSVERPDGSNFTLKIRSTKLEDSAMYFCAKNSRTDTQYFGPGTRLTVL.